This entry concerns a single TCR beta chain. The antigen is not known. This entry belongs to a study of T-cell memory formation after mild COVID-19. MiXCR, run by TCRdb on the 5' RACE reads, gives a single entry per CDR3 protein. The profile shows approximately 200,000 distinct CDR3 sequences, 16% of them singletons. The study's findings and limits: CD8+ contracting clones occupied EMRA, while CD4+ ones occupied mainly CM and EM. Some clones that responded were present in memory (sampled pre-infection), which suggests cross-reactive memory joined.

The V end lost 4 bases, the J end lost 6 bases, and 11 bases lay between the germline ends. The CDR3 is made up of 13 amino acids. Germline V gene data show CDR1 as MGHDK and CDR2 as SYGVNS. This chain links TRBV25-1 with TRBJ2-3; D perhaps matches TRBD1 (5 bases). The material sequenced was PBMCs or a T cell subset sorted from them (not recorded which). The TCR originated in an adult woman who had mild COVID-19 (a few samples of this study predate the infection). Cell type and time point are not known. CDR3 loop: CASSGQPGDTQYF. In DNA, the CDR3 is TGTGCCAGCAGTGGACAGCCCGGGGATACGCAGTATTTT.